These 30 T cell receptor beta chains originate from one sample sequenced in a study of response to subunit inactivated influenza vaccine. TCRdb re-called the RT-PCR reads through MiXCR, storing one row per CDR3 protein. The table has 600,000 to 700,000 distinct CDR3 sequences, approximately 15% seen once. Sequenced material: PBMCs from blood, taken roughly 2 weeks before vaccination. The receptors derive from a man aged 45 to 65 who received an inactivated influenza vaccine.

The rearrangement uses TRBV11-2 and TRBJ2-3; 9 bases are shared with TRBD1. With 6 bases clipped from V and 4 bases from J, the junction kept 11 bases outside the gene matches. Germline-derived CDR1 and CDR2 are SGHAT and FQNNGV. This CDR3 has 16 amino acids. Here the CDR3 reads CASSKTTGGDADTQYF. The DNA of the CDR3 is TGTGCCAGCAGTAAAACTACAGGGGGCGACGCAGATACGCAGTATTTT.

This clonotype was seen more than once but under ten times. V is TRBV6-5 and J is TRBJ2-5; D is possibly TRBD1 (6 bases). CDR1 and CDR2 from the germline V gene are MNHEY and SVGAGI. This CDR3 region has 12 residues. Deletions cut 7 bases from V and 5 bases from J, with 11 bases between. In DNA form, the CDR3 reads TGTGCCAGCAAGTCAGGGGCGGAGACCCAGTACTTC. This translates into CASKSGAETQYF.

There are many counts of this clonotype. The chain employs TRBV7-8 and TRBJ2-2, with no clear D. The germline V gene encodes CDR1 SGHVS and CDR2 FQNEAQ. V shed 2 bases and J shed 6 bases, with 7 bases lying between them. CDR3 length equals 13 residues. The CDR3 DNA reads as TGTGCCAGCAGCTTACTTGGGGCCGGGGAGCTGTTTTTT. It encodes CASSLLGAGELFF.

This clonotype showed up just a few times. This sequence joins TRBV20-1 and TRBJ2-7, with D unclear. The V gene lost 0 bases and the J gene lost 1 base, with 13 bases spanning the gap. This CDR3 comprises 15 residues. Germline loops: CDR1 DFQATT, CDR2 SNEGSKA (reference sequence). The CDR3 reads CSARERKSLSYEQYF. The DNA for the CDR3 is TGCAGTGCTAGAGAGAGGAAGTCCCTATCCTACGAGCAGTACTTC.

CDR3 sequence: CASSEYVFSEQYF. For the CDR3, the DNA is TGTGCCAGCAGTGAATATGTGTTCAGCGAGCAGTACTTC. The genes are TRBV25-1 and TRBJ2-7; D uncertain. The length of the CDR3 is 13 residues. Germline V gene data show CDR1 as MGHDK and CDR2 as SYGVNS. Trimming left V 0 bases short and J 6 bases short, with 9 bases between.

DNA of the CDR3: TGCGCCACCCAGCGGGGGGCGTCACCCGGGGAGCTGTTTTTT. Its protein product is CATQRGASPGELFF. The chain recombines TRBV10-2 with TRBJ2-2; the match to TRBD2 covers 9 bases. CDR3 length equals 14 residues. After removal of 10 bases from V and 6 bases from J, the junction contained 9 bases not matched to a gene. The V gene's germline CDR1 is WSHSY and CDR2 SAAADI.

This clonotype appeared a few times. A read error may explain this, as a much larger clone is one base away. This chain connects TRBV3-1 to TRBJ2-1, with 10 nucleotides matching TRBD2. V was pared by 4 bases and J by 5 bases, with 2 bases of the junction left unmatched. The CDR3 extends over 14 amino acids. The germline CDR1 and CDR2 sequences are LGHDT and YNNKEL (reference sequence). The CDR3 is CASSPGLADNEQFF. The CDR3 region has the DNA TGTGCCAGCAGCCCAGGACTAGCGGACAATGAGCAGTTCTTC.

Comments on this clonotype: A junction end diverges from the germline sequence, so it may reflect a read error. V usage is TRBV4-3 and J usage is TRBJ2-1; the D gene is possibly TRBD1 (5 bases). This CDR3 is built from 14 residues. Germline CDR1 reads LGHNA; CDR2 reads YSLEER. The CDR3, as DNA: TGCGCCAGCAGCCAAGAGAGCGACAGCAGAAGGGTGATCTTC. Encoded protein: CASSQESDSRRVIF.

This rearrangement joins TRBV12-3 or TRBV12-4 to TRBJ2-5; 7 bases are a match to TRBD1. V shed 5 bases and J 7 bases; nucleotides not matched to a gene: 7. The CDR3 sequence is 13 residues long. CDR3 nucleotide sequence: TGTGCCAGCAGTACCAGGGGGTTGTCGACCCAGTACTTC. Translated: CASSTRGLSTQYF.

V and J are TRBV4-1 and TRBJ2-4, with D perhaps matching TRBD2 (5 bases). Trimming left V 1 base short and J 11 bases short, with 18 bases between. Germline values: CDR1 MGHRA, CDR2 YSYEKL. CDR3 size: 15 residues. CDR3 sequence (DNA): TGCGCCAGCAGCCAAGGGGTCCGAGCGGTGGAGTTTCAGTACTTC. This encodes CASSQGVRAVEFQYF.

V is TRBV29-1 and J is TRBJ2-7, with D unresolved. Trimming took off 4 bases at V and 0 bases at J, with 10 bases between the two ends. Germline V gene sequence: CDR1 SQVTM, CDR2 ANQGSEA. The length of the CDR3 is 13 residues. CDR3 nucleotide sequence: TGCAGCGTTGCAGCAAGTAGCTCCTACGAGCAGTACTTC. It is translated as CSVAASSSYEQYF.

V gene TRBV3-1 combines with J gene TRBJ1-3, with D possibly being TRBD1 (5 bases). CDR1 is LGHDT and CDR2 is YNNKEL in the germline V gene (reference sequence). V dropped 0 bases and J dropped 2 bases, with 8 bases sitting between them. The CDR3 runs to 15 residues. The CDR3 loop reads CASSQDSGTGNTIYF. The CDR3 coding sequence is TGTGCCAGCAGCCAAGATTCAGGGACTGGAAACACCATATATTTT. The whole variable domain, filled in from reference TRBV3-1 and TRBJ1-3, reads DTAVSQTPKYLVTQMGNDKSIKCEQNLGHDTMYWYKQDSKKFLKIMFSYNNKELIINETVPNRFSPKSPDKAHLNLHINSLELGDSAVYFCASSQDSGTGNTIYFGEGSWLTVV.

This sequence joins TRBV10-3 and TRBJ2-1; 8 nucleotides align to TRBD1. Germline V CDR1 and CDR2: ENHRY, SYGVKD. The CDR3 totals 17 residues. The ends lost 4 bases at V and 3 bases at J; junction bases unmatched: 11. The CDR3 nucleotides read TGTGCCATCAGTGGCGGACAGGGAGATGTGCGCTACAATGAGCAGTTCTTC. Amino acid sequence: CAISGGQGDVRYNEQFF.

The CDR3 nucleotides are TGTGCCAGCTCATCAATATTACCGACAGTCCCTAGCACAGATACGCAGTATTTT. Its translation: CASSSILPTVPSTDTQYF. J is TRBJ2-3 and V is TRBV18, with D perhaps matching TRBD1 (5 bases). The V and J ends lost 5 bases and 0 bases respectively, with 21 bases between them. Germline CDR1 and CDR2: KGHSH and LQKENI. The CDR3 has 18 amino acids.

A note on this clonotype: The conserved final phenylalanine or tryptophan is absent from the CDR3, which likely points to a read error. The chain carries TRBV6-2 or TRBV6-3 and TRBJ2-2; TRBD2 matches at 8 bases. From germline, CDR1 is MNHEY and CDR2 SVGEGT. This CDR3 spans 15 amino acids. The trim removed 0 bases at V and 7 bases at J, leaving 4 bases unmatched. CDR3 in amino acids: CASSYSGTRYGELFI. CDR3 sequence (DNA): TGTGCCAGCAGTTACTCGGGGACTAGATACGGGGAGCTGTTTATT.

V usage is TRBV5-8 and J usage is TRBJ2-1; 11 positions match TRBD2. The CDR3 has 15 residues. Germline V lookup: CDR1 SGHTS, CDR2 YDEGEE. V lost 2 bases to trimming and J lost 5 bases; unmatched junction nucleotides: 3. The CDR3 loop is CASSFSGGAHNEQFF. The CDR3 bases are TGTGCCAGCAGCTTTAGCGGGGGGGCACACAATGAGCAGTTCTTC. Looking up the rest from reference TRBV5-8 and TRBJ2-1 gives the full variable domain: EAGVTQSPTHLIKTRGQQATLRCSPISGHTSVYWYQQALGLGLQFLLWYDEGEERNRGNFPPRFSGRQFPNYSSELNVNALELEDSALYLCASSFSGGAHNEQFFGPGTRLTVL.

The chain employs TRBV20-1 and TRBJ1-2; no reliable D call. V was cut by 3 bases and J by 2 bases, with 10 bases left in between. The CDR3 extends over 13 amino acids. Per the germline V gene, CDR1 is DFQATT and CDR2 is SNEGSKA (reference sequence). The CDR3 bases are TGCAGTGCTAGCGACCAACTAAACTATGGCTACACCTTC. Translating gives CSASDQLNYGYTF.

This clonotype turned up a few times. The V and J genes are TRBV12-3 or TRBV12-4 and TRBJ2-1, with a tentative D call TRBD2 (5 bases). This CDR3 region has 13 residues. V lost 7 bases, J lost 9 bases, and 16 bases lay in between. The CDR3 protein is CASTPPGGGEQFF. CDR3 nucleotide sequence: TGTGCCAGCACCCCCCCGGGCGGAGGTGAGCAGTTCTTC.

This clonotype was counted between two and nine times. This chain connects TRBV5-1 to TRBJ1-2; 11 bases align to TRBD1. CDR1 SGHRS and CDR2 YFSETQ come from the germline V gene. After removal of 0 bases from V and 7 bases from J, the junction contained 2 bases not matched to a gene. This CDR3 spans 14 amino acids. In nucleotides, the CDR3 is TGCGCCAGCAGCTTGGGGACAGGGGGCGGTGGCTACACCTTC. Translating gives CASSLGTGGGGYTF.

V and J are TRBV18 and TRBJ1-1; D is undetermined. CDR3 length: 14 residues. Per the germline V gene, CDR1 is KGHSH and CDR2 is LQKENI. Trimming removed 6 bases from V and 1 base from J, with 12 bases in between. In DNA form, the CDR3 reads TGTGCCAGCTCCAGAGCAGCAACGAACACTGAAGCTTTCTTT. Its translation is CASSRAATNTEAFF.

This chain links TRBV7-8 with TRBJ2-5; 13 nucleotides match TRBD2. Trimming cost V 5 bases and J 6 bases; bases outside gene matches: 6. Germline CDR1 SGHVS, CDR2 FQNEAQ. The CDR3 has 15 residues. The CDR3 nucleotides read TGTGCCAGCAGCCCTACTAGCGGGGGGGCGAAGACCCAGTACTTC. It encodes CASSPTSGGAKTQYF.

This clonotype came up a few times. The chain recombines TRBV6-1 with TRBJ2-3; 14 bases fit TRBD2. The V segment lost 4 bases and the J segment 5 bases; nucleotides outside the gene matches: 5. Germline V gene data show CDR1 as MNHNS and CDR2 as SASEGT. The CDR3 contains 16 residues. The chain's CDR3 is CASSGGLAGEVDTQYF. The CDR3 DNA follows: TGTGCCAGCAGTGGGGGACTAGCGGGAGAGGTAGATACGCAGTATTTT.

This clonotype has only a few counts. V and J are TRBV20-1 and TRBJ1-2; weak D call: TRBD1 (5 bases). This CDR3 spans 15 amino acids. Looked up from germline, CDR1 is DFQATT and CDR2 is SNEGSKA (reference sequence). V gave up 0 bases and J gave up 3 bases, with 14 bases separating them. This chain's CDR3 is CSARDLGGIDYGYTF. CDR3 DNA sequence: TGCAGTGCTAGAGATCTGGGGGGAATCGACTATGGCTACACCTTC.

This clonotype has ten or more counts. CDR3 residues: CASSQYRATNEKLFF. The CDR3 region has the DNA TGCGCCAGCAGCCAGTACAGGGCTACTAATGAAAAACTGTTTTTT. The chain links TRBV4-3 to TRBJ1-4, with a possible D match to TRBD1 (6 bases). Trimming shortened V by 3 bases and J by 2 bases, and 10 bases separated the two germline ends. CDR1 is LGHNA, CDR2 YSLEER, per germline. The CDR3 is 15 amino acids.

This clonotype came up a few times. The genes are TRBV6-5 and TRBJ2-2; D ambiguous. Trimming stripped 2 bases from V and 4 bases from J, with 14 bases between. The CDR3 contains 16 residues. Germline-derived CDR1 and CDR2 are MNHEY and SVGAGI. The CDR3 sequence is CASSYRAPTFTGELFF. CDR3 sequence (DNA): TGTGCCAGCAGTTACAGGGCCCCTACCTTCACCGGGGAGCTGTTTTTT.

This clonotype came up many times. The chain uses TRBV4-1 and TRBJ2-2; D may be TRBD2 (7 bases). CDR1 and CDR2 (germline): MGHRA, YSYEKL. Trimming took 2 bases from V and 6 from J, leaving 13 bases between them. This CDR3 has 15 residues. CDR3 loop: CASSQLAGAPGELFF. CDR3 coding DNA: TGCGCCAGCAGCCAACTCGCGGGGGCCCCCGGGGAGCTGTTTTTT.

This clonotype was seen a handful of times. This sequence joins TRBV28 and TRBJ2-7; a possible D gene is TRBD2 (6 bases). The CDR3 totals 13 residues. V lost 5 bases to trimming and J lost 6 bases, with 14 bases between them. CDR1 and CDR2 (germline): MDHEN, SYDVKM. The DNA of the CDR3 is TGTGCCAGCAGTCCCCGAAGGCGGGGCGAGCAGTACTTC. Translating it yields CASSPRRRGEQYF.

The sample holds a few counts of this clonotype. This sequence joins TRBV5-6 and TRBJ2-5; no clear D. The CDR3 is 14 amino acids. V was trimmed by 0 bases and J by 2 bases, leaving 8 bases between them. Per the germline V gene, CDR1 is SGHDT and CDR2 is YYEEEE. The CDR3 nucleotides are TGTGCCAGCAGCTTGGCGACGGATCAAGAGACCCAGTACTTC. It is translated as CASSLATDQETQYF. Complete variable domain (other parts from reference TRBV5-6 and TRBJ2-5): DAGVTQSPTHLIKTRGQQVTLRCSPKSGHDTVSWYQQALGQGPQFIFQYYEEEERQRGNFPDRFSGHQFPNYSSELNVNALLLGDSALYLCASSLATDQETQYFGPGTRLLVL.

This clonotype was picked up many times. V and J are TRBV5-1 and TRBJ1-1; TRBD1 is a possible D gene (6 bases). The CDR3 totals 14 residues. Germline V gene lookup returns CDR1 SGHRS and CDR2 YFSETQ. Deletions cut 4 bases from V and 1 base from J, with 11 bases between. DNA for the CDR3: TGCGCCAGCAGCCCCCAGACAGGGAACACTGAAGCTTTCTTT. Encoded protein: CASSPQTGNTEAFF.

This clonotype showed up many times. This sequence joins TRBV6-5 and TRBJ1-2; D might be TRBD1 (5 bases). CDR3 length: 14 amino acids. CDR1 MNHEY and CDR2 SVGAGI come from the germline V gene. V shed 0 bases and J shed 4 bases, with 9 bases lying between them. The DNA of the CDR3 is TGTGCCAGCAGTTACTCCGCGGGACTCTATGGCTACACCTTC. Translation: CASSYSAGLYGYTF.